Sequencing of this TCR beta chain was carried out in a study of blood T cell repertoires in COVID-19. Study-wide context: PBMCs, B-cell-depleted T cells, or T cells provided the cDNA or gDNA that made up the material.

Seattle participants joined during active infection and were tracked over time. The protocol was immunoSEQ multiplex PCR, while the TCRdb copy is restricted to in-frame clones and leaves out a portion. Among around 250,000 clones listed, roughly 83% were seen once. The sequenced material came from peripheral blood. The receptor comes from a woman of 80 years or more with COVID-19, enrolled during active disease.

The CDR3 DNA is TGTGCCAGCAGTTACTTTTCTAGCGGCTACAATGAGCAGTTCTTC. Translation gives CASSYFSSGYNEQFF. The V call is TRBV6-2 or TRBV6-3, the J call TRBJ2-1; 7 positions match TRBD2. The trim removed 1 base at V and 3 bases at J, leaving 3 bases unmatched. The CDR3 spans 15 residues. CDR1 and CDR2 (germline): MNHEY, SVGEGT.